Below, 5 T cell receptor beta chains from the same sample are listed, as sequenced in a study of CD8 T cells in ankylosing spondylitis (dated by TCRdb to the late 2010s). Libraries were constructed by 5' RACE. TCRdb names Illumina HiSeq 2500 as the instrument used. Through fastp at Q25 and MiXCR, TCRdb rebuilt clones from the public reads, retaining in-frame beta chains. One record per CDR3 amino acid sequence lists the most common genes and DNA. This sample has approximately 180,000 distinct CDR3 sequences in its table, and 15% to 20% of those were observed once. The ten largest clones capture more than 3.5% of the sample. Material for sequencing was blood, either unsorted or a sorted T cell fraction (not recorded which). The receptors shown here come from a male donor aged 10-35 years with ankylosing spondylitis or in good health (not recorded which). Donor details come from another sample of the same person, matched by shared clones.

This clonotype was observed at least ten times. The chain uses TRBV5-1 and TRBJ2-1, with TRBD2 matching over 10 bases. Germline V gene sequence: CDR1 SGHRS, CDR2 YFSETQ. Unmatched junction bases numbered 4, after V lost 8 bases and J lost 2 bases. This CDR3 has 14 amino acids. The CDR3 coding sequence is TGCGCCAGTCTAGCGGGAGATGCCTACAATGAGCAGTTCTTC. The encoded protein is CASLAGDAYNEQFF.

CDR3 coding DNA: TGCAGCGTTGAACAGGCCTACGAGCAGTACTTC. Translation: CSVEQAYEQYF. V usage is TRBV29-1 and J usage is TRBJ2-7; D is ambiguous. CDR3 size: 11 residues. CDR1 and CDR2 (germline): SQVTM, ANQGSEA. With 2 bases removed from V and 2 bases from J, the gap between germline ends came to 4 bases.

This clonotype has ten or more counts. The chain carries TRBV4-2 and TRBJ1-6, with 8 nucleotides matching TRBD1. The CDR3 is made up of 15 amino acids. Trimming cost V 0 bases and J 7 bases; bases outside gene matches: 2. From germline, CDR1 is LGHNA and CDR2 YNFKEQ. DNA of the CDR3: TGTGCCAGCAGCCAAGACGGGACAGGCAATTCACCCCTCCACTTT. Translating it yields CASSQDGTGNSPLHF.

This clonotype was recorded at least ten times. The rearrangement links TRBV27 to TRBJ2-1; perhaps TRBD2 as D (6 bases). V lost 2 bases and J lost 4, with 18 bases in between. The CDR3 length is 17 residues. Germline V gives CDR1 MNHEY, CDR2 SMNVEV (reference sequence). The CDR3 is CASSLTGSGGNYNEQFF. DNA of the CDR3: TGTGCCAGCAGTTTAACAGGCTCGGGCGGGAATTACAATGAGCAGTTCTTC.

In this sample, this clonotype turned up many times. The CDR3 sequence: CASSFGGNPHNNEQFF. The CDR3 DNA reads as TGTGCCAGTAGTTTTGGCGGGAACCCCCATAACAATGAGCAGTTCTTC. The chain employs TRBV19 and TRBJ2-1, with a possible D match to TRBD2 (6 bases). V dropped 5 bases and J dropped 5 bases, with 19 bases sitting between them. The CDR3 runs 16 residues. The V gene's germline CDR1 is LNHDA and CDR2 SQIVND (reference sequence). Full variable domain (outside the CDR3, taken from reference TRBV19 and TRBJ2-1): DGGITQSPKYLFRKEGQNVTLSCEQNLNHDAMYWYRQDPGQGLRLIYYSQIVNDFQKGDIAEGYSVSREKKESFPLTVTSAQKNPTAFYLCASSFGGNPHNNEQFFGPGTRLTVL.